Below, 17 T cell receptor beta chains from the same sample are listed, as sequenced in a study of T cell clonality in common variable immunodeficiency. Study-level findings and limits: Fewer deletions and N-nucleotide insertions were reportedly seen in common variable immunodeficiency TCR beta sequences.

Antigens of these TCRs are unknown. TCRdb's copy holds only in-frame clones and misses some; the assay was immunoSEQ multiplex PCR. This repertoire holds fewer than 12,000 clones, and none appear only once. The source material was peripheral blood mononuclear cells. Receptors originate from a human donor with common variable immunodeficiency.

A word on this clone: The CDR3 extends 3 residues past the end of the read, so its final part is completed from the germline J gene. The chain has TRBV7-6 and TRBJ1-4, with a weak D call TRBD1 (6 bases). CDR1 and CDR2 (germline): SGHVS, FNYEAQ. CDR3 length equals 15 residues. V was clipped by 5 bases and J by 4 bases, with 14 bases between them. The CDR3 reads CASSRRTAFNEKLFF. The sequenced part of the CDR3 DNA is TGTGCCAGCAGCCGCCGGACAGCCTTTAATGAAAAA.

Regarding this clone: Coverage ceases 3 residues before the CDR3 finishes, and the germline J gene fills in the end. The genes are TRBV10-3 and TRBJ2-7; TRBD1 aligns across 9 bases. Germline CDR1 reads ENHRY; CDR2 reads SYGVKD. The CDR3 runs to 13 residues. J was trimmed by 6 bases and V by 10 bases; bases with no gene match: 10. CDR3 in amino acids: CATHRDRAVEQYF. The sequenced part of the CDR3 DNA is TGTGCCACTCACCGGGACAGGGCGGTCGAG.

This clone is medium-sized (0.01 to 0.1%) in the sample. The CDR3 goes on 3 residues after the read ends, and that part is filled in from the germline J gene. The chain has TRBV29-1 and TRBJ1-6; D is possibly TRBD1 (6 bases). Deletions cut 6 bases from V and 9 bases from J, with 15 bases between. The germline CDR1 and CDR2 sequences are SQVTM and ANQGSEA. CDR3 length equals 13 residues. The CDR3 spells CSVRTGMGSPLHF. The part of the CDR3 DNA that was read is TGCAGCGTCCGAACAGGGATGGGTTCACCC.

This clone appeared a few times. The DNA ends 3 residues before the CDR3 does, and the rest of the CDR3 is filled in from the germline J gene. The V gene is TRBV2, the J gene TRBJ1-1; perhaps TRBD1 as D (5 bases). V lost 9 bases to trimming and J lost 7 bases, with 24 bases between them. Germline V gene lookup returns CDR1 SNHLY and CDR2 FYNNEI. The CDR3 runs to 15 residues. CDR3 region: CASSAQPPAGYEAFF. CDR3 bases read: TGTGCCAGTTCTGCCCAGCCCCCCGCAGGGTATGAA. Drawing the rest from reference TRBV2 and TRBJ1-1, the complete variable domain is EPEVTQTPSHQVTQMGQEVILRCVPISNHLYFYWYRQILGQKVEFLVSFYNNEISEKSEIFDDQFSVERPDGSNFTLKIRSTKLEDSAMYFCASSAQPPAGYEAFFGQGTRLTVV.

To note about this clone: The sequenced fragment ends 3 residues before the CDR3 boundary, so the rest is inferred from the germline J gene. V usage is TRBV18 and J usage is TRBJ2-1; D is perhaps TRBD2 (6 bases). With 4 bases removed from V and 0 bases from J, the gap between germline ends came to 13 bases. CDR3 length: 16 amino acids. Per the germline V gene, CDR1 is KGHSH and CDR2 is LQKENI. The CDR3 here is CASSLAGSNSYNEQFF. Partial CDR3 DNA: TGTGCCAGCTCACTCGCGGGGTCCAACTCCTACAATGAG.

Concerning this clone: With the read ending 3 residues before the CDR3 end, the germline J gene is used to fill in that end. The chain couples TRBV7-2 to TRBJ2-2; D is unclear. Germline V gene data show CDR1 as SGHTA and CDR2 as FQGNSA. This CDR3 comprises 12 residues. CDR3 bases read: TGTGCCAGCAGCTTAGGGCCCGCCGAG. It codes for CASSLGPAE. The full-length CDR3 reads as CASSLGPAELFF.

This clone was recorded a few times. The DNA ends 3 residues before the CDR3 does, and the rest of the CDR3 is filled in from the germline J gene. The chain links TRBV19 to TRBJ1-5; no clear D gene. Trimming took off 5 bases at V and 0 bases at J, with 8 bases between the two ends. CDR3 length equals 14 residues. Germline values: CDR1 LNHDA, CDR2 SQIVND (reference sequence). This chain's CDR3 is CASSQLYSNQPQHF. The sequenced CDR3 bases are TGTGCCAGTAGTCAGTTATATAGCAATCAGCCC.

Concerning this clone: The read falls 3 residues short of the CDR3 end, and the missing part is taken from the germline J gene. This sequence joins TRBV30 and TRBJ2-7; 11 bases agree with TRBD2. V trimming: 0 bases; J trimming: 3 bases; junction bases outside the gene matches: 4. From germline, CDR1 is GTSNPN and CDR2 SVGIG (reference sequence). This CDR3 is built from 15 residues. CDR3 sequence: CAWSVGLAGGYEQYF. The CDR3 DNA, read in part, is TGTGCCTGGAGTGTAGGGCTAGCGGGAGGCTACGAG.

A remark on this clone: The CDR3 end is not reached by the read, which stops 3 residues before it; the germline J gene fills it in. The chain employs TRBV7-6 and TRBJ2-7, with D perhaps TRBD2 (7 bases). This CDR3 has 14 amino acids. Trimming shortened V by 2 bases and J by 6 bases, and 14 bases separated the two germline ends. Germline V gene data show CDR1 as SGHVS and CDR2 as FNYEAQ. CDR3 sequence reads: CASSLFPGEGEQYF. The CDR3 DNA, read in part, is TGTGCCAGCAGCTTATTCCCAGGGGAGGGCGAG.

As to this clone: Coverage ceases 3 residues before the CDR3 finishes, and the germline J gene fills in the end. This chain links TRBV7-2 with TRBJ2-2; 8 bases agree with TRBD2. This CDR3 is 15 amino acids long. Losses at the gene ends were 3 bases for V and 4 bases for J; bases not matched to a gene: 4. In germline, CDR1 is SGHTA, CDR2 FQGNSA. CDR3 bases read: TGTGCCAGCAGCTTTTCCGGGAGGGGCACCGGGGAG. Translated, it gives CASSFSGRGTGE. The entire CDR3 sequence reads CASSFSGRGTGELFF.

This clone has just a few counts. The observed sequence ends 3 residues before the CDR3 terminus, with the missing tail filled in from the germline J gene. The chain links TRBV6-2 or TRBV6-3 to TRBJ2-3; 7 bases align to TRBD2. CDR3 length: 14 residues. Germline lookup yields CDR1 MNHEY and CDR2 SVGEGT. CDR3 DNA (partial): TGTGCCAGCACCAACGCGGGGGTAAAGGGGACG. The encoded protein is CASTNAGVKGT. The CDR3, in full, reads CASTNAGVKGTQYF.

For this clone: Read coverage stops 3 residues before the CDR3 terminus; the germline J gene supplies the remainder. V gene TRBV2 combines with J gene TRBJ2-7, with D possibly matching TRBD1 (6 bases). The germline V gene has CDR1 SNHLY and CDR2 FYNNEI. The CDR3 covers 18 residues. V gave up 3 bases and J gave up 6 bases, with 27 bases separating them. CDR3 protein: CASSERGQGRLMGGEQYF. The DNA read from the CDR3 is TGTGCCAGCAGTGAGCGCGGGCAGGGGCGGCTAATGGGTGGCGAG. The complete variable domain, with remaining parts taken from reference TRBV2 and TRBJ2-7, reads EPEVTQTPSHQVTQMGQEVILRCVPISNHLYFYWYRQILGQKVEFLVSFYNNEISEKSEIFDDQFSVERPDGSNFTLKIRSTKLEDSAMYFCASSERGQGRLMGGEQYFGPGTRLTVT.

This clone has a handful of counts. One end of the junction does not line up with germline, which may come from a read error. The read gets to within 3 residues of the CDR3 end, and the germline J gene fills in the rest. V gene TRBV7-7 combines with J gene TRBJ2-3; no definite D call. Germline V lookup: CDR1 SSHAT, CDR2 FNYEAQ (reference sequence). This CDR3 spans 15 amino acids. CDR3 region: CASSSTESTQNTQYF. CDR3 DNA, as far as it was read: TGTGCTAGCAGCTCCACAGAAAGCACACAGAATACG.

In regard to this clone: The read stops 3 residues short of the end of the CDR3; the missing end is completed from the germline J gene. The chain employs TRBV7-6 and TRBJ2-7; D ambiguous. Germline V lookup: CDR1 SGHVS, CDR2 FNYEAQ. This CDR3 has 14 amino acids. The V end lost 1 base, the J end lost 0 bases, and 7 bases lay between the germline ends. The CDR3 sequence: CASSLVSLSYEQYF. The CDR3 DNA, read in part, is TGTGCCAGCAGCTTAGTGTCTCTCTCCTACGAG.

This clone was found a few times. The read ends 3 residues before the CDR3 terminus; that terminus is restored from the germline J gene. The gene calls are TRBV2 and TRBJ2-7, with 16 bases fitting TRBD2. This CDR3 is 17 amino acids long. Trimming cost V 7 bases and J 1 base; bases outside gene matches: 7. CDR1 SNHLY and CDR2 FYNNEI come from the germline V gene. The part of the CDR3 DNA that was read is TGTGCCAGCACAGGGACTAGCGGGAGGGCCGCGTCCTACGAG. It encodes CASTGTSGRAASYE. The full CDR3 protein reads CASTGTSGRAASYEQYF. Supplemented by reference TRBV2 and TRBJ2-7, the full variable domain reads EPEVTQTPSHQVTQMGQEVILRCVPISNHLYFYWYRQILGQKVEFLVSFYNNEISEKSEIFDDQFSVERPDGSNFTLKIRSTKLEDSAMYFCASTGTSGRAASYEQYFGPGTRLTVT.

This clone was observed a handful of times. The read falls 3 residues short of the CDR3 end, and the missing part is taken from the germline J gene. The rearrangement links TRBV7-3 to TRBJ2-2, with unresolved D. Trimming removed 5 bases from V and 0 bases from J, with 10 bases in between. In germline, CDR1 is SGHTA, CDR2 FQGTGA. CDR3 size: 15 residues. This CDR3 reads CASSPFAANTGELFF. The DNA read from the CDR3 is TGTGCCAGCAGCCCGTTCGCGGCGAACACCGGGGAG.

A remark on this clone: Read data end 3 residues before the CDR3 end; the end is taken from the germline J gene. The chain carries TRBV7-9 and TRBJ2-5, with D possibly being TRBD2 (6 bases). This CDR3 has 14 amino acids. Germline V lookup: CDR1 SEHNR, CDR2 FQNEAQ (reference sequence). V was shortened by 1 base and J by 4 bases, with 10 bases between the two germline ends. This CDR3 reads CASSLGRGPETQYF. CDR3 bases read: TGTGCCAGCAGCTTAGGGAGGGGCCCAGAGACC.